These T cell receptor beta chains were read from a single sample in a study of shared clonotypes between healthy human individuals. Data came from immunoSEQ multiplex PCR; TCRdb stores just in-frame clones and leaves some out. The sample records more than 450,000 clones, 70% to 80% being singletons. Specimen: PBMCs. These receptors were taken from a woman between 40 and 50 years old in good health. Some clones in this sample may be carry-over from other donors' samples. Both conserved end residues are part of each CDR3. D genes are given only for firm matches. Size values are once, few and many counts, or a class for expanded clones, and some rows have none.

TRBD2,.,TRBJ2-2,TRBV7-8,CASSLGMTSINTGELFF,TGTGCCAGCAGCTTAGGGATGACTAGCATTAACACCGGGGAGCTGTTTTTT
.,.,TRBJ2-1,TRBV7-9,CASSLAVSNYNEQFF,TGTGCCAGCAGCTTAGCGGTCTCGAACTACAATGAGCAGTTCTTC
.,.,TRBJ1-2,TRBV11-1,CASSSYAGTGGGYTF,TGTGCCAGCAGCTCGTACGCCGGGACCGGCGGAGGCTACACCTTC
TRBD1,.,TRBJ2-7,TRBV11-1,CASSSTGGEQYF,TGTGCCAGCAGCTCCACAGGGGGCGAGCAGTACTTC
TRBD2,.,TRBJ2-1,TRBV5-4,CASSQSGGSYNEQFF,TGTGCCAGCAGCCAGTCGGGGGGGTCCTACAATGAGCAGTTCTTC
TRBD1,.,TRBJ2-2,TRBV27,CASRLQGALAGELFF,TGTGCCAGCAGGTTACAGGGGGCATTGGCCGGGGAGCTGTTTTTT
TRBD1,.,TRBJ2-1,TRBV27,CASSLSGGPNEQFF,TGTGCCAGCAGCCTATCAGGGGGCCCCAATGAGCAGTTCTTC
TRBD1,.,TRBJ1-6,TRBV27,CASSSPGQVVHF,TGTGCCAGCAGTTCACCGGGACAGGTAGTCCACTTT
.,once,TRBJ2-5,TRBV5-1,CASSLVGGQEGWETQYF,TGCGCCAGCAGCTTGGTGGGCGGACAGGAGGGTTGGGAGACCCAGTACTTC
.,few,TRBJ2-7,TRBV6-1,CASSDRGQYF,TGTGCCAGCAGTGATCGAGGGCAGTACTTC
TRBD2,.,TRBJ2-4,TRBV11-3,CASSSGLAEGAKNIQYF,TGTGCCAGCAGCTCGGGACTAGCGGAAGGAGCCAAAAACATTCAGTACTTC
.,.,TRBJ2-1,TRBV5-1,CASTNAQDNEQFF,TGCGCCAGCACGAATGCCCAAGACAATGAGCAGTTCTTC
TRBD1,.,TRBJ1-2,TRBV18,CASSPDRAGGYTF,TGTGCCAGCTCACCCGACAGGGCGGGTGGCTACACCTTC
TRBD1,once,TRBJ2-3,TRBV27,CASSFDREGTDTQYF,TGTGCCAGCAGTTTCGACAGGGAAGGGACAGATACGCAGTATTTT
.,.,TRBJ1-5,TRBV19,CASSAMTYNQPQHF,TGTGCCAGTAGTGCTATGACATACAATCAGCCCCAGCATTTT
.,.,TRBJ2-1,TRBV27,CASSLDRAHNEQFF,TGTGCCAGCAGTTTAGACCGGGCACACAATGAGCAGTTCTTC
.,few,TRBJ2-7,TRBV5-1,CASSLALGSSYEQYF,TGCGCCAGCAGCTTGGCACTCGGGAGCTCCTACGAGCAGTACTTC
.,few,TRBJ1-4,TRBV29-1,CSVHLGEKLFF,TGCAGCGTTCATTTGGGTGAAAAACTGTTTTTT